The T cell receptor beta chain under discussion was sequenced for a study of blood T cell repertoires in COVID-19 (dated by TCRdb to the early 2020s). About the full investigation: The collaborator samples originated in the United States, Italy and Spain and spanned the acute and convalescent phases of COVID-19. The prospective study material was composed of cDNA or gDNA derived from T cells, B-cell-depleted T cells, or PBMCs. Subjects who had been exposed to COVID-19, were actively infected with it, or had recovered from it provided the deeply sampled blood TCRbeta repertoires that made up the dataset. A freely available public database, intended as a resource for researchers studying the immune response to SARS-CoV-2, is where the repertoires were released. Samples came from the ongoing ImmuneRACE study (first 160 participants) plus 1,254 subjects from 6 global collaborators. The sample metadata nearly always contained a de-identified subject ID, COVID-19 status, age in years and sex. Where available, HLA class I and class II types were obtained from metadata supplied by the sample provider rather than from assay-based typing. Results the study describes overall, beyond this receptor: The quantity of clinical and demographic metadata differed by source and by participant and was supplied without curation.

In the germline V gene (reference sequence), CDR1 corresponds to LNHDA and CDR2 to SQIVND. Trimming at the junction amounts to 4 bases on V and 8 bases on J, and the germline ends lie 15 bases apart. From the cysteine up to the phenylalanine, the CDR3 has a length of 15 residues. CDR3 DNA only is kept here, 45 bases in frame from base 1. TCRbeta CDR3 regions were amplified from genomic DNA by means of the immunoSEQ Assay, a bias-controlled multiplex PCR. The study's processing was this. Within the assay, amplification of reference gene primers was used to estimate how many nucleated cells each sample contained. Sequence reads were collapsed and filtered to measure the absolute abundance of every unique TCRbeta CDR3 rearrangement. For each sample, productive Simpson clonality was calculated as the square root of Simpson's diversity index over productive rearrangements. The table comes from immuneACCESS by way of TCRdb, which keeps in-frame sequences with V and J called. Part of the clones is missing from these tables; in studies checked, under half for an unresolved V gene and the rest for unknown reasons. That table is the source of V, J and clone size, and D and trimming were worked out from the DNA. The sample table records around 450,000 clones; about 85% of these occur just once. The ten most abundant clones make up about 2% of the sample.

Participants in the prospective study were aged about 18 to 95 years, lived in about two dozen United States geographic areas, and enrolled through a virtual design. In the prospective study, participants were assigned to cohorts based on the clinical history participants reported in a screening survey and a study questionnaire. Each participant in the prospective study had whole blood, serum and a nasopharyngeal or oropharyngeal swab collected by mobile phlebotomists. Over a 2-month period, participants in the prospective study had the option of providing additional blood draws and questionnaires. Before DNA extraction, blood samples from the prospective study were shipped at room temperature or frozen. A note on this clone: Its antigen target is currently unknown. No much larger clonotype is one base removed from it; base qualities were not supplied.

The receptor's source is a woman aged 18-35 years with acute COVID-19. The receptor chain draws on TRBV19 and TRBJ1-6; the D segment could be TRBD1, given 5 matching bases. The specimen sequenced was PBMCs or T cells enriched from blood (not recorded which). This receptor has the CDR3 CASSKRGRGDSPLHF. Here is the DNA: TGTGCCAGTAGTAAAAGGGGTCGGGGGGATTCACCCCTCCACTTT.